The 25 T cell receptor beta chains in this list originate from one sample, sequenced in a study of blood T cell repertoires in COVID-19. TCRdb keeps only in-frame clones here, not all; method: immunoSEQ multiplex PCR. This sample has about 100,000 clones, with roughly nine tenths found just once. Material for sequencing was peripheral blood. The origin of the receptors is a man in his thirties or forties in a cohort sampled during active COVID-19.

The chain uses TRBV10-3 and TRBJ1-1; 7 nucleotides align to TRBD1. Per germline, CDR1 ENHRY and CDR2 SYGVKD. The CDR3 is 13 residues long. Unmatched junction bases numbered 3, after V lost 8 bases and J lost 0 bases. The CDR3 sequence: CAIEQGLNTEAFF. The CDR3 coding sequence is TGTGCCATCGAACAGGGGCTGAACACTGAAGCTTTCTTT.

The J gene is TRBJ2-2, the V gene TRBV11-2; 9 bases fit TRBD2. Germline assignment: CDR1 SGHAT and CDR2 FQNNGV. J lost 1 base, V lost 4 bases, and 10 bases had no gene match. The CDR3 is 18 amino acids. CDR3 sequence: CASSSRGAGGVNTGELFF. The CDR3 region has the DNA TGTGCCAGCAGCTCGCGGGGCGCGGGGGGGGTGAACACCGGGGAGCTGTTTTTT.

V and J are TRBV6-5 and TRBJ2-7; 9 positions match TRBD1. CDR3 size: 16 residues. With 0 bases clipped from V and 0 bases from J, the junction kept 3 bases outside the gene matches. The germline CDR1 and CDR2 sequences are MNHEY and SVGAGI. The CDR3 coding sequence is TGTGCCAGCAGTTACTCGGGGACAGGGCCCTCCTACGAGCAGTACTTC. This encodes CASSYSGTGPSYEQYF.

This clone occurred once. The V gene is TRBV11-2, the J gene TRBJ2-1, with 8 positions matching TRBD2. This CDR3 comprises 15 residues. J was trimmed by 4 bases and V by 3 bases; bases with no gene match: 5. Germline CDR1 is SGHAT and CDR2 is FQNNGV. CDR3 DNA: TGTGCCAGCAGCTTGGGCGGGGGGATTTACAATGAGCAGTTCTTC. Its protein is CASSLGGGIYNEQFF. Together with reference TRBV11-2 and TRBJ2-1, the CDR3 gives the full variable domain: EAGVAQSPRYKIIEKRQSVAFWCNPISGHATLYWYQQILGQGPKLLIQFQNNGVVDDSQLPKDRFSAERLKGVDSTLKIQPAKLEDSAVYLCASSLGGGIYNEQFFGPGTRLTVL.

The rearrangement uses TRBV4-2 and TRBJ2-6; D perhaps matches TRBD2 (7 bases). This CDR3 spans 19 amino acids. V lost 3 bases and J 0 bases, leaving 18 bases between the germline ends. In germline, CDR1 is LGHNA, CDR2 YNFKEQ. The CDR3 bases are TGTGCCAGCAGCCAGACGGGGGGCGGAGGGGCCTCTGGGGCCAACGTCCTGACTTTC. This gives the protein CASSQTGGGGASGANVLTF.

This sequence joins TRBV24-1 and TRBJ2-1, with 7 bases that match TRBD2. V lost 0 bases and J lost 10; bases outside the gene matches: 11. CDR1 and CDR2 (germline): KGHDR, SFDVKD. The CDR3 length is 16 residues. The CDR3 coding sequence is TGTGCCACCAGTGATTTGAAAGGCGGGGGACCCCAAGAGCAGTTCTTC. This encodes CATSDLKGGGPQEQFF.

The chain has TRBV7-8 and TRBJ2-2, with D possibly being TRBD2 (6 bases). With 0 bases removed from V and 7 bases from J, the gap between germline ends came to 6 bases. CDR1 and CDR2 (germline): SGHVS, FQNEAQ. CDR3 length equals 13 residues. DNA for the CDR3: TGTGCCAGCAGCTTAGCCGGGGGCGGGGAGCTGTTTTTT. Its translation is CASSLAGGGELFF.

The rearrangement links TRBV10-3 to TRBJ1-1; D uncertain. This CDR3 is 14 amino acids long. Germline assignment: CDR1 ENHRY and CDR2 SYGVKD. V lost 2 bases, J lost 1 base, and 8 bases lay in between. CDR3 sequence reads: CAISEVLTNTEAFF. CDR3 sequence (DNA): TGTGCCATCAGTGAGGTACTCACGAACACTGAAGCTTTCTTT.

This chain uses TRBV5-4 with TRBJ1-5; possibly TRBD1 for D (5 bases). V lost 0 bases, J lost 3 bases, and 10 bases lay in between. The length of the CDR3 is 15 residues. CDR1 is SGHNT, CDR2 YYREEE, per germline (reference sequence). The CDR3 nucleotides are TGTGCCAGCAGCTTGGACAGTGGGGCCAATCAGCCCCAGCATTTT. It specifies CASSLDSGANQPQHF.

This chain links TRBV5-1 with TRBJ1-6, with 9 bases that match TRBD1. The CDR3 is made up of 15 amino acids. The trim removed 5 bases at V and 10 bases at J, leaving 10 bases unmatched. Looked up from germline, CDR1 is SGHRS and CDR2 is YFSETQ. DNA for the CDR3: TGCGCCAGCAGTCCGAAGGGACAGGGTTCGTCACCCCTCCACTTT. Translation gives CASSPKGQGSSPLHF.

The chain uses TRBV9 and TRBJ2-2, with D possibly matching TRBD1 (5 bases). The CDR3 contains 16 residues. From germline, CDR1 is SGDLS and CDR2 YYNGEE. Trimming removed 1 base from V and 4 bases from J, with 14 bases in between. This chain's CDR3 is CASSVRGQLLTGELFF. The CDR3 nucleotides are TGTGCCAGCAGCGTAAGGGGTCAGTTACTCACCGGGGAGCTGTTTTTT.

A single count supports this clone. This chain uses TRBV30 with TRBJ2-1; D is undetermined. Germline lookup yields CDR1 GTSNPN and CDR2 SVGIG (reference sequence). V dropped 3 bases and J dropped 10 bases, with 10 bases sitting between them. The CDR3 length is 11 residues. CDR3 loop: CAWRTNGEQFF. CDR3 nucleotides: TGTGCCTGGAGGACAAACGGCGAGCAGTTCTTC.

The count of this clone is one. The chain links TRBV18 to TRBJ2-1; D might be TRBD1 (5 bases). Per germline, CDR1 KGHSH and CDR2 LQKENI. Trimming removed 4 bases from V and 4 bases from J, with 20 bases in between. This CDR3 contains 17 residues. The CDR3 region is CASSRETGTRRYNEQFF. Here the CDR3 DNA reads TGTGCCAGCTCACGCGAAACAGGAACCAGGCGGTACAATGAGCAGTTCTTC.

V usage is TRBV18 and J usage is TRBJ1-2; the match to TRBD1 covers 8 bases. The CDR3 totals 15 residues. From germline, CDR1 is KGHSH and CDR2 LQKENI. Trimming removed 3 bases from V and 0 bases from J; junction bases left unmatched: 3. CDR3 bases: TGTGCCAGCTCACCCCAACAGGGGGCTAACTATGGCTACACCTTC. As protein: CASSPQQGANYGYTF.

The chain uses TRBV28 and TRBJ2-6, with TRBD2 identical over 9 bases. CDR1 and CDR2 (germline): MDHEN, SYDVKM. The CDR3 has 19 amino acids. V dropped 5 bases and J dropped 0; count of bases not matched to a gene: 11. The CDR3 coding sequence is TGTGCCAGCAGTACCTCCCGGCTAGCGGGGTCCTCTGGGGCCAACGTCCTGACTTTC. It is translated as CASSTSRLAGSSGANVLTF.

The CDR3 is CASSHHRENQPQHF. CDR3 in DNA: TGTGCCAGCAGCCACCACAGGGAGAATCAGCCCCAGCATTTT. The chain combines TRBV3-1 (or the pseudogene TRBV3-2) with TRBJ1-5, with D maybe TRBD1 (6 bases). This CDR3 contains 14 residues. V lost 3 bases and J lost 4, with 10 bases in between. Germline loops: CDR1 LGHDT, CDR2 YNNKEL (reference sequence).

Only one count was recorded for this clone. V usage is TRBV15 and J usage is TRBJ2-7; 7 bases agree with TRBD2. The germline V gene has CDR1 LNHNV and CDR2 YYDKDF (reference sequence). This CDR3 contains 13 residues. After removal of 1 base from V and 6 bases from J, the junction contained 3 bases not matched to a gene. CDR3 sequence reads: CATSRGLAPEQYF. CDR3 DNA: TGTGCCACCAGCAGAGGACTAGCCCCCGAGCAGTACTTC.

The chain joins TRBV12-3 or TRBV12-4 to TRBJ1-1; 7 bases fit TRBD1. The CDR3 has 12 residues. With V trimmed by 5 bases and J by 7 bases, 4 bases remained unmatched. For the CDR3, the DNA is TGTGCCAGCAGTCTACAGGGGCTTGAAGCTTTCTTT. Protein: CASSLQGLEAFF.

CDR3 in DNA: TGTGCCACCCGCTTGCTGACGGGAGGGTCACCCCTCCACTTT. This translates into CATRLLTGGSPLHF. The genes are TRBV15 and TRBJ1-6; D remains unclear. The length of the CDR3 is 14 residues. CDR1 is LNHNV and CDR2 is YYDKDF in the germline V gene (reference sequence). V lost 8 bases and J lost 10, with 18 bases in between.

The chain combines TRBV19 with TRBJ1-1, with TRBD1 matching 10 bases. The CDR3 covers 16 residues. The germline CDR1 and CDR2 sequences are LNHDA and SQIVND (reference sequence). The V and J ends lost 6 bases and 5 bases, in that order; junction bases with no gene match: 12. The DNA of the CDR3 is TGTGCCAGTAGAAAAGGCGGGGACAGGGGAACGACTGAAGCTTTCTTT. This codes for CASRKGGDRGTTEAFF.

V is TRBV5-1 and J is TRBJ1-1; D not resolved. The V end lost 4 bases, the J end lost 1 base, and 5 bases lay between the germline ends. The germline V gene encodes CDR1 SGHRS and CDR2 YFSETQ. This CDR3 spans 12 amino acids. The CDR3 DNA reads TGCGCCAGCAGCCCCGGGAACACTGAAGCTTTCTTT. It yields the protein CASSPGNTEAFF.

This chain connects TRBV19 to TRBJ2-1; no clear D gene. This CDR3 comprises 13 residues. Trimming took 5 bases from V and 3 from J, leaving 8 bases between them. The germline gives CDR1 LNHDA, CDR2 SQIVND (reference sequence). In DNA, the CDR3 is TGTGCCAGTAGTCCCTATAGCTACAATGAGCAGTTCTTC. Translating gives CASSPYSYNEQFF.

The CDR3 loop reads CASSPVLYEQYF. CDR3 in DNA: TGTGCCAGCAGTCCTGTCCTCTACGAGCAGTACTTC. The rearrangement links TRBV6-5 to TRBJ2-7; D is unclear. The germline gives CDR1 MNHEY, CDR2 SVGAGI. CDR3 length equals 12 residues. The ends were cut back, 5 bases at V and 3 bases at J, with 8 bases in the middle.

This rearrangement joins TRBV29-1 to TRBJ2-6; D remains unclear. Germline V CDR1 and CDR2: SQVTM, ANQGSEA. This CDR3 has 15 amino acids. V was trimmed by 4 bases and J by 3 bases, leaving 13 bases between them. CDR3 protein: CSVVSKPGGANVLTF. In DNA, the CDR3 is TGCAGCGTTGTCTCCAAGCCGGGTGGGGCCAACGTCCTGACTTTC.

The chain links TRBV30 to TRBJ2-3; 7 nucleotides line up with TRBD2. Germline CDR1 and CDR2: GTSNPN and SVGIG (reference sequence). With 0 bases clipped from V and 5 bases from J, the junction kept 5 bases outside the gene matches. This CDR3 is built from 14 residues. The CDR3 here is CAWSVGASGDTQYF. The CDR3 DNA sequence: TGTGCCTGGAGTGTAGGGGCTAGCGGAGATACGCAGTATTTT.